The next 8 T cell receptor beta chains were all read from a single sample in a study of T cells after yellow fever vaccination. TCRdb redid the calling of the 5' RACE reads with MiXCR, one entry per CDR3 protein. The data hold a few hundred thousand distinct CDR3 sequences, with around 7.3% observed a single time. The sequencing here drew on PBMCs, taken around 45 days after the first yellow fever vaccination. The receptors here all came from a man aged 18 to 29 who received the YFV17D yellow fever vaccine.

This sequence joins TRBV7-2 and TRBJ1-1; TRBD1 might be the D (6 bases). CDR3 size: 14 residues. CDR1 is SGHTA and CDR2 is FQGNSA in the germline V gene. Trimming stripped 1 base from V and 5 bases from J, with 11 bases between. The chain's CDR3 is CASSLGLQGTEAFF. The CDR3 DNA is TGTGCCAGCAGCTTAGGCCTACAGGGTACTGAAGCTTTCTTT.

This clonotype was picked up many times. The V gene is TRBV7-9, the J gene TRBJ1-2; the D is unclear. The CDR3 extends over 12 amino acids. Germline V gene sequence: CDR1 SEHNR, CDR2 FQNEAQ (reference sequence). V was pared by 3 bases and J by 5 bases, with 7 bases between. The CDR3 spells CASSLGAYGYTF. The CDR3 coding sequence is TGTGCCAGCAGCTTGGGAGCGTATGGCTACACCTTC.

J is TRBJ2-3 and V is TRBV7-9, with TRBD2 matching 8 bases. With 5 bases clipped from V and 3 bases from J, the junction kept 7 bases outside the gene matches. This CDR3 has 15 residues. Germline V CDR1 and CDR2: SEHNR, FQNEAQ (reference sequence). CDR3 bases: TGTGCCAGCAGCCCTCGCCCTAGCGGGACAGATACGCAGTATTTT. Encoded protein: CASSPRPSGTDTQYF.

This rearrangement joins TRBV5-4 to TRBJ1-3; the D gene is possibly TRBD1 (5 bases). The length of the CDR3 is 14 residues. Germline loops: CDR1 SGHNT, CDR2 YYREEE (reference sequence). With 1 base removed from V and 4 bases from J, the gap between germline ends came to 9 bases. CDR3 protein: CASSLRPGGNTIYF. The CDR3 coding sequence is TGTGCCAGCAGCTTGCGGCCAGGGGGAAACACCATATATTTT. The full variable domain, with the rest looked up from reference TRBV5-4 and TRBJ1-3, is ETGVTQSPTHLIKTRGQQVTLRCSSQSGHNTVSWYQQALGQGPQFIFQYYREEENGRGNFPPRFSGLQFPNYSSELNVNALELDDSALYLCASSLRPGGNTIYFGEGSWLTVV.

This clonotype appeared many times. V and J are TRBV6-1 and TRBJ1-1, with D hard to call. Trimming stripped 6 bases from V and 1 base from J, with 12 bases between. The CDR3 extends over 14 amino acids. Germline V gene lookup returns CDR1 MNHNS and CDR2 SASEGT. This chain's CDR3 is CASRESSGNTEAFF. Written as DNA, the CDR3 is TGTGCCAGCAGGGAAAGTTCGGGGAACACTGAAGCTTTCTTT.

The chain is built from TRBV4-1 and TRBJ1-2, with TRBD1 identical over 9 bases. The CDR3 has 14 residues. J gave up 3 bases and V 2 bases, and 1 base lay outside the gene matches. The germline gives CDR1 MGHRA, CDR2 YSYEKL. The CDR3: CASSQWTGDYGYTF. CDR3 DNA sequence: TGCGCCAGCAGCCAATGGACAGGGGACTATGGCTACACCTTC.

This clonotype was seen more than once but under ten times. The chain carries TRBV4-3 and TRBJ2-2; 8 bases fit TRBD1. The V gene end was trimmed by 4 bases and the J gene end by 5 bases; junction bases not matched to a gene: 9. Per germline, CDR1 LGHNA and CDR2 YSLEER. This CDR3 is 16 amino acids long. In DNA, the CDR3 is TGCGCCAGCAGCCCCTATGCAGGGGGCACAACCGGGGAGCTGTTTTTT. Its protein product is CASSPYAGGTTGELFF.

This clonotype was seen at least ten times. This sequence joins TRBV6-2 or TRBV6-3 and TRBJ1-5; D is uncertain. This CDR3 spans 14 amino acids. The germline V gene encodes CDR1 MNHEY and CDR2 SVGEGT. Trimming stripped 2 bases from V and 0 bases from J, with 5 bases between. CDR3 residues: CASSYGYSNQPQHF. In DNA, the CDR3 is TGTGCCAGCAGTTACGGGTATAGCAATCAGCCCCAGCATTTT.